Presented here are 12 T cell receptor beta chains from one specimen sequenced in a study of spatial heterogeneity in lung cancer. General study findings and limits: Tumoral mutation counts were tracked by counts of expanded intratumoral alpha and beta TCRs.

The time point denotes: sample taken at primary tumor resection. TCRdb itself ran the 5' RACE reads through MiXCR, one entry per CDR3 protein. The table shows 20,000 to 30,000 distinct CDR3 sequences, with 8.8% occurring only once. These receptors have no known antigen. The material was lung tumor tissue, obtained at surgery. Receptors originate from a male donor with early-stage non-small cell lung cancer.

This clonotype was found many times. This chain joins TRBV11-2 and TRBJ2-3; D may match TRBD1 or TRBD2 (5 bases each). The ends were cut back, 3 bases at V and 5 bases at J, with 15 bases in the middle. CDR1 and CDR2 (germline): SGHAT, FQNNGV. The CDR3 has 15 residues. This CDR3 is CASSFSGTLRDTQYF. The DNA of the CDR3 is TGTGCCAGCAGCTTTTCGGGGACCCTTAGAGATACGCAGTATTTT.

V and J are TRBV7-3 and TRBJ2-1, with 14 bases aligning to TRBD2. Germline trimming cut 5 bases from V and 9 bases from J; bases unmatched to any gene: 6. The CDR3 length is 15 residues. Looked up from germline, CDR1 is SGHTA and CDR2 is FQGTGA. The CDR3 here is CASSPTSGRGGEQFF. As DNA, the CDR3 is TGTGCCAGCAGCCCGACTAGCGGGAGGGGAGGTGAGCAGTTCTTC.

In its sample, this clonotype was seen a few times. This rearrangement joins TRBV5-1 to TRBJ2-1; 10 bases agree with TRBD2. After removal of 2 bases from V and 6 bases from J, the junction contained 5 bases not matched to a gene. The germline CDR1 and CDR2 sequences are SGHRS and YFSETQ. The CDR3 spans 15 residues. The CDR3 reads CASSFSGRESNEQFF. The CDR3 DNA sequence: TGCGCCAGCAGCTTCAGCGGGAGGGAATCCAATGAGCAGTTCTTC.

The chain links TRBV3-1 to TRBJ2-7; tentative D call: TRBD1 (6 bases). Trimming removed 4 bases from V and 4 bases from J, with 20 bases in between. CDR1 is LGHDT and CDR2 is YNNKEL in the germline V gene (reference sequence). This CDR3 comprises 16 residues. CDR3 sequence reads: CASSPPGLGRGYEQYF. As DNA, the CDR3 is TGTGCCAGCAGCCCTCCCGGCCTGGGCAGGGGTTACGAGCAGTACTTC.

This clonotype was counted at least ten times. DNA for the CDR3: TGTGCCAGCAGCTTGTACACAGGGGACCACGAGCAGTACTTC. Amino acid sequence: CASSLYTGDHEQYF. The chain is built from TRBV7-3 and TRBJ2-7; the match to TRBD1 covers 7 bases. This CDR3 has 14 amino acids. The V segment lost 3 bases and the J segment 5 bases; nucleotides outside the gene matches: 7. Germline V gene lookup returns CDR1 SGHTA and CDR2 FQGTGA. The variable domain in full, with the rest retrieved from reference TRBV7-3 and TRBJ2-7, is GAGVSQTPSNKVTEKGKYVELRCDPISGHTALYWYRQSLGQGPEFLIYFQGTGAADDSGLPNDRFFAVRPEGSVSTLKIQRTERGDSAVYLCASSLYTGDHEQYFGPGTRLTVT.

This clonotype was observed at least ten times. The CDR3 DNA reads as TGTGCCACCGGGACCGATTCCTACGAGCAGTACTTC. Its translation: CATGTDSYEQYF. The chain joins TRBV6-2 or TRBV6-3 to TRBJ2-7, with D perhaps TRBD1 or TRBD2 (5 bases each). The CDR3 runs 12 residues. V gave up 10 bases and J gave up 1 base, with 11 bases separating them. CDR1 is MNHEY, CDR2 SVGEGT, per germline.

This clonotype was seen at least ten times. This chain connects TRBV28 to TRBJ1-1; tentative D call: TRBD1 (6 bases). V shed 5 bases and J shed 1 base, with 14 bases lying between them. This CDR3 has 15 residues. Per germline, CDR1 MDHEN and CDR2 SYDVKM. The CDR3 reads CASSIAGHPNTEAFF. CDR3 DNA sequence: TGTGCCAGCAGTATAGCGGGACACCCGAACACTGAAGCTTTCTTT.

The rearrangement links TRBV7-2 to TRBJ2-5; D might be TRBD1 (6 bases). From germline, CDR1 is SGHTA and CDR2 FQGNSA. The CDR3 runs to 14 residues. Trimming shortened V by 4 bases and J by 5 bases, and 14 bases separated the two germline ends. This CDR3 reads CASSSSQGPETQYF. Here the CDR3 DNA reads TGTGCCAGCAGCTCCTCACAGGGACCGGAGACCCAGTACTTC.

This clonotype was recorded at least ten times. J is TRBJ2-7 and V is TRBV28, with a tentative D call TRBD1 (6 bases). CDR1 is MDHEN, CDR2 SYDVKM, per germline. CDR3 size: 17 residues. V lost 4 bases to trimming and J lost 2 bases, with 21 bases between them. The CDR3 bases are TGTGCCAGCAGTTCTCAACTCACAGGGAAGGAGGCCTACGAGCAGTACTTC. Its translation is CASSSQLTGKEAYEQYF.

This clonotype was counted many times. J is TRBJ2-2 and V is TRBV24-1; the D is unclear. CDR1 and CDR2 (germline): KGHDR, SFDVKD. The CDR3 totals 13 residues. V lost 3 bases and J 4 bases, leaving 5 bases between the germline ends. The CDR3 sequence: CATSDPSTGELFF. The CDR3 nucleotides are TGTGCCACCAGTGATCCGAGCACCGGGGAGCTGTTTTTT.

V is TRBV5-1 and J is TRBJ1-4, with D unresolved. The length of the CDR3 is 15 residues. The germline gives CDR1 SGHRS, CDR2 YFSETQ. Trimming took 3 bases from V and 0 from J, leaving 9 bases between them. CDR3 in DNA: TGCGCCAGCAGCTCCCTTGGGTCAACTAATGAAAAACTGTTTTTT. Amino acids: CASSSLGSTNEKLFF.

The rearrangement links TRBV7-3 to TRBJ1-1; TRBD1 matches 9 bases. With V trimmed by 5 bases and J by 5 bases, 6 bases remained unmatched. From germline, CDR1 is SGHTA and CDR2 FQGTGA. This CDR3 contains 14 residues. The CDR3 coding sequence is TGTGCCAGCAGCCGTGACAGGGGGGGGACTGAAGCTTTCTTT. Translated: CASSRDRGGTEAFF.